A single sample is the source of the 19 T cell receptor beta chains below, sequenced in a study of T cell responses to AZD1222 COVID-19 vaccine. Assay: immunoSEQ multiplex PCR; the TCRdb copy retains only in-frame clones and omits some. The repertoire has under 200,000 clones, roughly 94% of them found once; the top ten carry about 4%. Sample: peripheral blood, taken on day 0 of MenACWY control vaccination. These TCRs come from an adult in good health.

The chain couples TRBV7-8 to TRBJ1-3; D gene ambiguous. V lost 1 base and J 0 bases, leaving 13 bases between the germline ends. The CDR3 runs to 17 residues. Germline V gene lookup returns CDR1 SGHVS and CDR2 FQNEAQ. The CDR3 DNA follows: TGTGCCAGCAGCTTAGTGGCTGAGGGATTCTCTGGAAACACCATATATTTT. This gives the protein CASSLVAEGFSGNTIYF.

V gene TRBV7-9 combines with J gene TRBJ1-4, with 8 bases identical to TRBD1. The CDR3 totals 14 residues. CDR1 is SEHNR, CDR2 FQNEAQ, per germline (reference sequence). The J segment lost 5 bases and the V segment lost 5 bases, leaving 4 bases of the junction unmatched. This CDR3 reads CASSQGARNEKLFF. The CDR3 nucleotides are TGTGCCAGCAGCCAGGGGGCCAGAAATGAAAAACTGTTTTTT.

The chain uses TRBV29-1 and TRBJ1-5; possibly TRBD1 for D (6 bases). This CDR3 contains 12 residues. Trimming stripped 4 bases from V and 7 bases from J, with 11 bases between. Germline CDR1 reads SQVTM; CDR2 reads ANQGSEA. CDR3 protein: CSVGGAGQPQHF. The CDR3 bases are TGCAGCGTTGGGGGGGCGGGACAGCCCCAGCATTTT.

The J gene is TRBJ2-2, the V gene TRBV5-5; TRBD2 agrees at 13 bases. The CDR3 spans 18 residues. Germline CDR1 and CDR2: SGHKS and YYEKEE (reference sequence). V dropped 0 bases and J dropped 0; count of bases not matched to a gene: 2. Written as DNA, the CDR3 is TGTGCCAGCAGCTTGGGACTAGCGGGAGGCGCGAACACCGGGGAGCTGTTTTTT. This sequence encodes CASSLGLAGGANTGELFF.

The chain uses TRBV7-8 and TRBJ1-1; D unresolved. Germline values: CDR1 SGHVS, CDR2 FQNEAQ. Trimming pared 1 base from V and 4 bases from J, leaving 13 bases between. The CDR3 is made up of 15 amino acids. CDR3 bases: TGTGCCAGCAGCTTAGACAGCCTCGCGGGCACTGAAGCTTTCTTT. Translating gives CASSLDSLAGTEAFF.

This chain joins TRBV9 and TRBJ1-2, with 9 bases aligning to TRBD1. Unmatched junction bases numbered 14, after V lost 1 base and J lost 7 bases. The CDR3 length is 17 residues. CDR1 and CDR2 from the germline V gene are SGDLS and YYNGEE. In DNA form, the CDR3 reads TGTGCCAGCAGCGTACTATTTTCGGGACAGGGATCTGGTGGCTACACCTTC. This gives the protein CASSVLFSGQGSGGYTF. Supplemented by reference TRBV9 and TRBJ1-2, the full variable domain reads DSGVTQTPKHLITATGQRVTLRCSPRSGDLSVYWYQQSLDQGLQFLIQYYNGEERAKGNILERFSAQQFPDLHSELNLSSLELGDSALYFCASSVLFSGQGSGGYTFGSGTRLTVV.

The chain is built from TRBV28 and TRBJ2-2, with D possibly being TRBD1 (5 bases). CDR3 length: 16 residues. Trimming left V 5 bases short and J 0 bases short, with 13 bases between. In germline, CDR1 is MDHEN, CDR2 SYDVKM. CDR3 in amino acids: CASSPRTLTNTGELFF. The CDR3 DNA reads as TGTGCCAGCAGTCCCCGGACACTAACGAACACCGGGGAGCTGTTTTTT.

This sequence joins TRBV6-1 and TRBJ1-2; 7 nucleotides line up with TRBD1. Germline CDR1 is MNHNS and CDR2 is SASEGT. V gave up 4 bases and J gave up 5 bases; unmatched junction bases: 16. This CDR3 spans 17 amino acids. Here the CDR3 reads CASSASPLPGQPYGYTF. CDR3 sequence (DNA): TGTGCCAGCAGTGCTTCCCCCCTTCCGGGACAGCCTTATGGCTACACCTTC.

The chain is built from TRBV5-5 and TRBJ1-2, with D possibly TRBD1 on 5 matching bases. V lost 1 base to trimming and J lost 4 bases, with 11 bases between them. This CDR3 is built from 14 residues. From germline, CDR1 is SGHKS and CDR2 YYEKEE (reference sequence). The CDR3 protein is CASSLSRQPYGYTF. CDR3 DNA sequence: TGTGCCAGCAGCTTGTCAAGACAGCCCTATGGCTACACCTTC. Together with reference TRBV5-5 and TRBJ1-2, the CDR3 gives the full variable domain: DAGVTQSPTHLIKTRGQQVTLRCSPISGHKSVSWYQQVLGQGPQFIFQYYEKEERGRGNFPDRFSARQFPNYSSELNVNALLLGDSALYLCASSLSRQPYGYTFGSGTRLTVV.

This sequence joins TRBV19 and TRBJ1-6; D ambiguous. The germline gives CDR1 LNHDA, CDR2 SQIVND (reference sequence). Trimming cost V 4 bases and J 5 bases, with 18 bases left between them. The CDR3 runs 17 residues. DNA of the CDR3: TGTGCCAGTAGTACCCCAGGCCCCCTGGGCAATAATTCACCCCTCCACTTT. Translating gives CASSTPGPLGNNSPLHF.

This chain connects TRBV6-4 to TRBJ2-1, with 10 bases that match TRBD1. Germline lookup yields CDR1 MRHNA and CDR2 SNTAGT. Trimming removed 2 bases from V and 6 bases from J; junction bases left unmatched: 7. CDR3 size: 16 residues. The CDR3 DNA sequence: TGTGCCAGCAGTGACGCTCCGGGACAGGGGTTCAATGAGCAGTTCTTC. Translating it yields CASSDAPGQGFNEQFF.

The V call is TRBV3-1 (or the pseudogene TRBV3-2), the J call TRBJ2-5; weak D call: TRBD2 (7 bases). The CDR3 is 15 amino acids. Germline CDR1 is LGHDT and CDR2 is YNNKEL (reference sequence). V shed 0 bases and J shed 9 bases, with 17 bases lying between them. The CDR3 here is CASSQDRGTTSPQYF. The CDR3 region has the DNA TGTGCCAGCAGCCAAGATAGGGGGACTACATCCCCCCAGTACTTC.

This clone appeared once. This chain connects TRBV10-3 to TRBJ1-5, with TRBD1 matching 9 bases. The CDR3 is made up of 14 amino acids. The V gene's germline CDR1 is ENHRY and CDR2 SYGVKD. Germline trimming cut 4 bases from V and 6 bases from J; bases unmatched to any gene: 4. CDR3 DNA sequence: TGTGCCATCAGTGGGGACAGGGACGGTCAGCCCCAGCATTTT. Translation: CAISGDRDGQPQHF.

The chain combines TRBV14 with TRBJ1-5, with D perhaps matching TRBD1 (6 bases). The CDR3 contains 14 residues. Per the germline V gene, CDR1 is SGHDN and CDR2 is FVKESK. Trimming pared 4 bases from V and 5 bases from J, leaving 12 bases between. The CDR3 sequence is CASSPLGGDQPQHF. As DNA, the CDR3 is TGTGCCAGCAGCCCGTTGGGGGGCGATCAGCCCCAGCATTTT.

This sequence joins TRBV6-2 or TRBV6-3 and TRBJ2-1, with D unresolved. CDR1 MNHEY and CDR2 SVGEGT come from the germline V gene. Trimming cost V 2 bases and J 7 bases, with 15 bases left between them. This CDR3 is 15 amino acids long. CDR3 bases: TGTGCCAGCAGTTACGAACCTCGGTTGGGGAATGAGCAGTTCTTC. This sequence encodes CASSYEPRLGNEQFF.

J is TRBJ2-1 and V is TRBV5-3, with D maybe TRBD2 (5 bases). TRBV5-3 is flagged as an ORF with uncertain function. This CDR3 region has 15 residues. The ends were cut back, 0 bases at V and 2 bases at J, with 9 bases in the middle. The CDR3 nucleotides read TGTGCCAGAAGCTTGGCGGGGATCCCCTACAATGAGCAGTTCTTC. Encoded protein: CARSLAGIPYNEQFF.

The rearrangement uses TRBV9 and TRBJ2-3, with TRBD2 identical over 7 bases. The germline V gene has CDR1 SGDLS and CDR2 YYNGEE. This CDR3 contains 15 residues. Trimming took 4 bases from V and 2 from J; bases not matched to a gene: 7. The CDR3 DNA follows: TGTGCCAGCAGCCCAGCGGGATTACCCACAGATACGCAGTATTTT. Translation gives CASSPAGLPTDTQYF.

The chain employs TRBV29-1 and TRBJ1-2; D might be TRBD1 (5 bases). The CDR3 spans 13 residues. Germline CDR1 reads SQVTM; CDR2 reads ANQGSEA. V lost 4 bases and J lost 2, with 11 bases in between. DNA of the CDR3: TGCAGCGTTGTGGCCACAGGCAACTATGGCTACACCTTC. Its protein product is CSVVATGNYGYTF.

This chain connects TRBV7-2 to TRBJ1-1; D unresolved. This CDR3 comprises 14 residues. The germline CDR1 and CDR2 sequences are SGHTA and FQGNSA. V lost 1 base, J lost 1 base, and 7 bases lay in between. The CDR3 sequence: CASSLDSGNTEAFF. Written as DNA, the CDR3 is TGTGCCAGCAGCTTAGATTCGGGGAACACTGAAGCTTTCTTT.